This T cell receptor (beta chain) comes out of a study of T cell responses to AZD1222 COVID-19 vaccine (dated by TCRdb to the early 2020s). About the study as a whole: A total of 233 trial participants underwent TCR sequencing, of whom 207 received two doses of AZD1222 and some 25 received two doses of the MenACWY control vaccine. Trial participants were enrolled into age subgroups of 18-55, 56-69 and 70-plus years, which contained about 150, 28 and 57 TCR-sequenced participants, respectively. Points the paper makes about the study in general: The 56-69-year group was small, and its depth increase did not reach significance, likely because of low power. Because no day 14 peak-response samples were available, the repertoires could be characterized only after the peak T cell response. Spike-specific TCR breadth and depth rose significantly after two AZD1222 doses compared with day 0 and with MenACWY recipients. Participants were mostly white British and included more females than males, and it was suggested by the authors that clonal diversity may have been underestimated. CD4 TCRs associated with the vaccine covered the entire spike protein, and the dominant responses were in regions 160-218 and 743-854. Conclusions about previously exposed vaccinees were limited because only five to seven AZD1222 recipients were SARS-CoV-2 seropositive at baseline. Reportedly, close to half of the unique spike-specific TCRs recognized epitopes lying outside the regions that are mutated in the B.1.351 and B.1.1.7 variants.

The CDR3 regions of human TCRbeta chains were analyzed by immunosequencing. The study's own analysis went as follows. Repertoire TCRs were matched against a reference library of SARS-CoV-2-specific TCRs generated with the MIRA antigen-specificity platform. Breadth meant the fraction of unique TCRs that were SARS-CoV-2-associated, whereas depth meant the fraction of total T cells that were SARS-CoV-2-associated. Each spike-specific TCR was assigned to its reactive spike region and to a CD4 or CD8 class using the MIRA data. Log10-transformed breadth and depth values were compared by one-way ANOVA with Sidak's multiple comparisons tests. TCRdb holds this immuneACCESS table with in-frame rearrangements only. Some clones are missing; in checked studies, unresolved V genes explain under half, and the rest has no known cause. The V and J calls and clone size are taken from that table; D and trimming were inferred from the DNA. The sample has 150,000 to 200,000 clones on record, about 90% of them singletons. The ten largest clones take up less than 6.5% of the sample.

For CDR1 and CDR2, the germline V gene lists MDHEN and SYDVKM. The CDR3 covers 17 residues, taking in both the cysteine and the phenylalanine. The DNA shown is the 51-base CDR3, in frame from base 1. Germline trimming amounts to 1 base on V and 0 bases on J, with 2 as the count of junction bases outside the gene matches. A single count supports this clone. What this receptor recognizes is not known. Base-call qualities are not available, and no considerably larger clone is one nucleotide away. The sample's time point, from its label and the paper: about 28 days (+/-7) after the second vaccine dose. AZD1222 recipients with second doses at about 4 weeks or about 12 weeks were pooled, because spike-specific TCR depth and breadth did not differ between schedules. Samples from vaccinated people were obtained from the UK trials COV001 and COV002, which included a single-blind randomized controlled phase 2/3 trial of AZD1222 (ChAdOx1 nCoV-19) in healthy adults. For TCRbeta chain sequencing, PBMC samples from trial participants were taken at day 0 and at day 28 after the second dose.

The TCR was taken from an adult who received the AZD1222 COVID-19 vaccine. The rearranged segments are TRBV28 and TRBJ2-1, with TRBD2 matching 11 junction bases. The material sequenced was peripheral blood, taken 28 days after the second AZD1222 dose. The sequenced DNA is TGTGCCAGCAGTTTATTAACTAGCGGGGGCTCCTACAATGAGCAGTTCTTC. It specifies CASSLLTSGGSYNEQFF.